This TCR beta chain was documented in a study of technical replicates of blood from a handful of donors. Data came from immunoSEQ multiplex PCR; TCRdb stores just in-frame clones and leaves some out. The sample records more than 90,000 clones, approximately 94% being singletons. V was cut by 4 bases and J by 3 bases, with 12 bases left in between. Germline CDR1 is SGHDT and CDR2 is YYEEEE. The CDR3 extends over 14 amino acids. The sequenced sample consisted of T cells isolated from PBMCs. This clonotype was sampled from a human donor in good health. The rearrangement uses TRBV5-6 and TRBJ2-3, with D unclear. The CDR3 DNA reads as TGTGCCAGCAGCCCCAGGCTGACGACAGATACGCAGTATTTT. Translation: CASSPRLTTDTQYF.